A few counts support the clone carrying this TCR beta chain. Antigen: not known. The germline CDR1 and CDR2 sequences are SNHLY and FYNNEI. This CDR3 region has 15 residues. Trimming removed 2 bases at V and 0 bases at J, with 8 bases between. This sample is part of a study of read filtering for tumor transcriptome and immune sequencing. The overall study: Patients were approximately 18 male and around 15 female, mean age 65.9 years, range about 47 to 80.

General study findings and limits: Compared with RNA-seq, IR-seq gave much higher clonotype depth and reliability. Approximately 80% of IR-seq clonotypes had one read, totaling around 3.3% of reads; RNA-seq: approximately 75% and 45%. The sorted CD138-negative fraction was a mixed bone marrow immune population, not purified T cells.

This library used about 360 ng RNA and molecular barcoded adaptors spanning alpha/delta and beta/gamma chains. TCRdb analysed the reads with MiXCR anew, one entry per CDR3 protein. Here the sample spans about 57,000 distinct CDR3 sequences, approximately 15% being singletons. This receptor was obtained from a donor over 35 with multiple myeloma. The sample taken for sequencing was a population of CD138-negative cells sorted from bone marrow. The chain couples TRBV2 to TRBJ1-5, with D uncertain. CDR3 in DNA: TGTGCCAGCAGTGAAATGTGGGGTAGCAATCAGCCCCAGCATTTT. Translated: CASSEMWGSNQPQHF. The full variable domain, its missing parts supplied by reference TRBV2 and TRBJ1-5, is EPEVTQTPSHQVTQMGQEVILRCVPISNHLYFYWYRQILGQKVEFLVSFYNNEISEKSEIFDDQFSVERPDGSNFTLKIRSTKLEDSAMYFCASSEMWGSNQPQHFGDGTRLSIL.